This T cell receptor (beta chain) was profiled in a study of control samples from healthy donors and cancer patients. Clones were read by immunoSEQ multiplex PCR, and TCRdb kept only the in-frame ones, dropping some. Of 65,000 to 80,000 clones detected, roughly 89% appear once; the ten largest clones hold around a tenth. Trimming left V 1 base short and J 5 bases short, with 8 bases between. This CDR3 region has 13 residues. The germline V gene encodes CDR1 SGHTA and CDR2 FQGNSA. The chain combines TRBV7-2 with TRBJ2-5; D unresolved. This TCR derives from a woman aged 45-65 years with colorectal cancer. Sequenced sample: PBMCs. DNA of the CDR3: TGTGCCAGCAGCTTAGTCTCTGGGGAGACCCAGTACTTC. Its translation is CASSLVSGETQYF.